The rows below give T cell receptor beta chains drawn from one sample of a study of T cell responses to AZD1222 COVID-19 vaccine. Repertoires were generated with immunoSEQ multiplex PCR, while TCRdb's copy carries only in-frame clones and drops some. Among approximately 64,000 clones, around 90% were seen once, and the ten largest hold roughly 6.7%. The sequencing here drew on peripheral blood, taken 28 days after the second dose of the MenACWY control vaccine. Receptors originate from an adult who received the MenACWY meningococcal vaccine as a control. Each CDR3 is given with its conserved first and last residue. D genes are given only for firm matches. Not every row has a clone size; where given, it reads once, few, many or a size class.

d_gene	v_gene	j_gene	abundance	CDR3nt	CDR3aa
TRBD1	TRBV2	TRBJ1-3	.	TGTGCCAGCAGAACACGACAGGGTCTTGGAAACACCATATATTTT	CASRTRQGLGNTIYF
.	TRBV5-6	TRBJ1-1	.	TGTGCCAGCAGCTTTGTTGGGAACACTGAAGCTTTCTTT	CASSFVGNTEAFF
.	TRBV15	TRBJ1-1	.	TGTGCCACCAGCAGAGAAGGGTCGAAGATGAACACTGAAGCTTTCTTT	CATSREGSKMNTEAFF
TRBD2	TRBV3-1/TRBV3-2	TRBJ2-1	.	TGTGCCAGCAGCCAAACTAGCGGGAGGGCCGACAATGAGCAGTTCTTC	CASSQTSGRADNEQFF
TRBD2	TRBV28	TRBJ2-7	.	TGTGCCAGCAGTGCTCCGGGACTATTATCCTACGAGCAGTACTTC	CASSAPGLLSYEQYF
.	TRBV9	TRBJ2-2	.	TGTGCCAGCAGCGTGAGCTTAGGGTGGAACACCGGGGAGCTGTTTTTT	CASSVSLGWNTGELFF
TRBD1	TRBV5-6	TRBJ2-7	.	TGTGCCAGCAGCTTTGGGACAGGGGTATACGAGCAGTACTTC	CASSFGTGVYEQYF
.	TRBV27	TRBJ1-4	few	TGTGCCAGCAGTCTCGACGGTGAAAAACTGTTTTTT	CASSLDGEKLFF
.	TRBV4-1	TRBJ2-1	.	TGCGCCAGCAGTCTCCCGGAGGGCCTTTCCAATGAGCAGTTCTTC	CASSLPEGLSNEQFF
.	TRBV5-1	TRBJ2-2	.	TGCGCCAGCAGCAGAACATTAGGCACCGGGGAGCTGTTTTTT	CASSRTLGTGELFF
.	TRBV4-1	TRBJ2-1	.	TGCGCCAGCAGCCACCAAAGAACGGGAAGCTCCTACAATGAGCAGTTCTTC	CASSHQRTGSSYNEQFF
.	TRBV7-9	TRBJ1-1	.	TGTGCCAGCAGCTTAGGCGAGTCATCTTTCTTT	CASSLGESSFF
.	TRBV6-1	TRBJ1-5	.	TGTGCCAGCAGTGAATTTATCGGAAGCCCCGGACGGCCCCAGCATTTT	CASSEFIGSPGRPQHF
TRBD2	TRBV28	TRBJ2-1	.	TGTGCCAGCAATAGCGGGAGTCTCGGTGAGCAGTTCTTC	CASNSGSLGEQFF
.	TRBV6-5	TRBJ2-7	.	TGTGCCAGCTCCCGAAGGTCAGCCTACGAGCAGTACTTC	CASSRRSAYEQYF
.	TRBV28	TRBJ2-3	.	TGTGCCAGCAGTTTAGGGTCGGACACAGATACGCAGTATTTT	CASSLGSDTDTQYF
TRBD1	TRBV4-2	TRBJ2-7	.	TGTGCCAGCCGCCGGGACAGGGCCTACGAGCAGTACTTC	CASRRDRAYEQYF
TRBD1	TRBV5-4	TRBJ1-2	.	TGTGCCAGCAGCCTCGGGACAGAAATTAACTATGGCTACACCTTC	CASSLGTEINYGYTF
.	TRBV28	TRBJ2-7	.	TGTGCCAGCAGCCCCAACATTCCCCCCTACGAGCAGTACTTC	CASSPNIPPYEQYF
.	TRBV5-1	TRBJ2-7	once	TGCGCCAGCAGCAGACAGCGCGGGGACTACGAGCAGTACTTC	CASSRQRGDYEQYF
TRBD2	TRBV7-2	TRBJ2-1	.	TGTGCCAGCAGCTTAGCGACTAGCGGGGCCTACAATGAGCAGTTCTTC	CASSLATSGAYNEQFF
TRBD2	TRBV18	TRBJ2-2	.	TGTGCCAGCTCACCGTCTGGACTAGCATCCGGGGAGCTGTTTTTT	CASSPSGLASGELFF
TRBD1	TRBV18	TRBJ1-4	.	TGTGCCAGCTCACCGTTTACGGGACAGGGTAATGAAAAACTGTTTTTT	CASSPFTGQGNEKLFF
.	TRBV27	TRBJ1-2	few	TGTGCCAGCAGTATTAACCGGGACGACTATGGCTACACCTTC	CASSINRDDYGYTF
TRBD1	TRBV3-1/TRBV3-2	TRBJ1-1	.	TGTGCCAGCAGCCAAAGGGACAGGAACACTGAAGCTTTCTTT	CASSQRDRNTEAFF
.	TRBV7-8	TRBJ1-6	.	TGTGCCAGCAGCTTAGGATCGGGAGATAATTCACCCCTCCACTTT	CASSLGSGDNSPLHF
TRBD1	TRBV5-1	TRBJ2-1	.	TGCGCCAGCAGCTTGAGGACAGGGCCTGAGCAGTTCTTC	CASSLRTGPEQFF
.	TRBV7-8	TRBJ2-1	.	TGTGCCAGCAGCTACCGGGGGAGTGAGCAGTTCTTC	CASSYRGSEQFF
.	TRBV28	TRBJ2-3	once	TGTGCCAGCAGTCTACTGCCGGGATTCACCACAGATACGCAGTATTTT	CASSLLPGFTTDTQYF
.	TRBV30	TRBJ1-1	.	TGTGCCTGGAAGGGGGACGGCTTAGAAGCTTTCTTT	CAWKGDGLEAFF
.	TRBV19	TRBJ1-4	.	TGTGCCAGTAGTTCCTCCGGGACCGAGGCAACTAATGAAAAACTGTTTTTT	CASSSSGTEATNEKLFF
TRBD1	TRBV29-1	TRBJ1-6	.	TGCAGCGTAGATCGGGACAGGGTGAATTCACCCCTCCACTTT	CSVDRDRVNSPLHF
.	TRBV5-6	TRBJ1-3	.	TGTGCCAGCAGCTTGGGTAGGGCGGGAAACACCATATATTTT	CASSLGRAGNTIYF
.	TRBV7-3	TRBJ2-3	once	TGTGCCAGCAGCTCCATGGGTTCGGCAGATACGCAGTATTTT	CASSSMGSADTQYF
.	TRBV24-1	TRBJ1-3	.	TGTGCCACCAGTGATCCCGGGGAGGGAAACACCATATATTTT	CATSDPGEGNTIYF
TRBD2	TRBV2	TRBJ2-1	.	TGTGCCAGCAGTGAAGGAGGACTAGCGGGCAATGAGCAGTTCTTC	CASSEGGLAGNEQFF
.	TRBV6-6	TRBJ2-3	.	TGTGCCAGCAGTTACTACGGGCGCACAGATACGCAGTATTTT	CASSYYGRTDTQYF
.	TRBV30	TRBJ2-7	.	TGTGCCTGGAGTGGGGGACCCACTTCGGCCTACGAGCAGTACTTC	CAWSGGPTSAYEQYF
.	TRBV12-3/TRBV12-4	TRBJ1-3	.	TGTGCCAGCACCCCTGTAGCAACTACCATATATTTT	CASTPVATTIYF
.	TRBV28	TRBJ1-3	.	TGTGCCAGCAGTTTAGTTCCCCGCTCTGGAAACACCATATATTTT	CASSLVPRSGNTIYF
.	TRBV6-5	TRBJ2-7	.	TGTGCCAGCAGCCCCCCGGGAGAAACCTACGAGCAGTACTTC	CASSPPGETYEQYF
TRBD1	TRBV7-8	TRBJ1-1	.	TGTGCCAGCAGCTTATACAGGACAGGGGAGAACACTGAAGCTTTCTTT	CASSLYRTGENTEAFF
.	TRBV6-5	TRBJ1-4	.	TGTGCCAGCAGTTACGCTGGAGGGTGGGGCGAAAAACTGTTTTTT	CASSYAGGWGEKLFF
.	TRBV30	TRBJ1-2	.	TGTGCCTGGACAGGAGCCTATGGCTACACCTTC	CAWTGAYGYTF
TRBD1	TRBV19	TRBJ1-1	.	TGTGCCAGTGACAGGGCGCGGGGAGGCACTGAAGCTTTCTTT	CASDRARGGTEAFF
.	TRBV10-3	TRBJ1-1	.	TGTGCCATCAGTGAAGGACAGAGTTACACTGAAGCTTTCTTT	CAISEGQSYTEAFF
.	TRBV7-2	TRBJ2-3	.	TGTGCCAGCAGCTTTTATGCTGATACGCAGTATTTT	CASSFYADTQYF
.	TRBV9	TRBJ1-4	.	TGTGCCAGCAGCGTAGACCCACAGGGAACTAATGAAAAACTGTTTTTT	CASSVDPQGTNEKLFF
.	TRBV10-1	TRBJ1-2	once	TGCGCCAGCAGGGAAATAGGGTCCGGCTACACCTTC	CASREIGSGYTF
TRBD1	TRBV6-6	TRBJ1-5	.	TGTGCCAGCAGAGACGGGACAGACGATCCTCGGGGGCCCCAGCATTTT	CASRDGTDDPRGPQHF
.	TRBV12-3/TRBV12-4	TRBJ1-4	.	TGTGCCAGCAGTTTCGGGAATGAAAAACTGTTTTTT	CASSFGNEKLFF
TRBD2	TRBV5-4	TRBJ2-1	.	TGTGCCAGCAGCTTGGGTGGGAGGGCCCACAATGAGCAGTTCTTC	CASSLGGRAHNEQFF
.	TRBV9	TRBJ2-7	.	TGTGCCAGCAGCGTAGCTCCCCGGACAGAGGGACGGGCCTACGAGCAGTACTTC	CASSVAPRTEGRAYEQYF
TRBD1	TRBV9	TRBJ1-1	.	TGTGCCAGCAGCGCACGACAGGGTGTGGATCCTGAAGCTTTCTTT	CASSARQGVDPEAFF
.	TRBV12-3/TRBV12-4	TRBJ1-3	.	TGTGCCAGCAGTTCGTCAGCTGGAAACACCATATATTTT	CASSSSAGNTIYF